The 8 T cell receptor beta chains in this list originate from one sample, sequenced in a study of post-analysis software for immune sequencing data. Included in the TCR beta cDNA libraries were unique molecular identifiers. TCRdb processed the PCR reads anew with MiXCR; each CDR3 protein has one entry. This table holds over 700,000 distinct CDR3 sequences, 30% found once. Their target antigens are unknown. Study conclusions and caveats: Elevated frequency relative to controls characterized about 5 TRBV segments in patients, TRBV5-6, TRBV5-1 and TRBV20-1 among them.

Source material: blood. These receptors were collected from a girl between 10 and 17 years old with multiple sclerosis.

This clonotype was detected only a few times. The chain has TRBV5-6 and TRBJ2-5, with D possibly TRBD1 on 6 matching bases. The germline CDR1 and CDR2 sequences are SGHDT and YYEEEE. Between the trimmed V and J ends, which lost 0 bases and 1 base, there was a span of 10 bases. The CDR3 spans 15 residues. The CDR3 spells CASSLGVRGQETQYF. The CDR3 DNA reads TGTGCCAGCAGCTTGGGCGTCAGGGGCCAAGAGACCCAGTACTTC. Based on the CDR3 plus reference TRBV5-6 and TRBJ2-5, the full variable domain is DAGVTQSPTHLIKTRGQQVTLRCSPKSGHDTVSWYQQALGQGPQFIFQYYEEEERQRGNFPDRFSGHQFPNYSSELNVNALLLGDSALYLCASSLGVRGQETQYFGPGTRLLVL.

The chain links TRBV9 to TRBJ2-1; 15 nucleotides align to TRBD2. CDR3 length equals 16 residues. The ends lost 0 bases at V and 9 bases at J; junction bases unmatched: 4. Germline CDR1 is SGDLS and CDR2 is YYNGEE. CDR3: CASSVGTSGGASEQFF. The CDR3 DNA reads TGTGCCAGCAGCGTAGGGACTAGCGGGGGGGCCTCTGAGCAGTTCTTC.

This clonotype was counted many times. CDR3 DNA sequence: TGTGCCAGCAGCCGGGACCGTGAGTCGCAGTTCTTC. Amino acids: CASSRDRESQFF. This chain joins TRBV11-2 and TRBJ2-1, with D tentatively TRBD1 or TRBD2 (5 bases each). With 5 bases removed from V and 12 bases from J, the gap between germline ends came to 14 bases. The CDR3 spans 12 residues. Germline CDR1 SGHAT, CDR2 FQNNGV.

This clonotype showed up just a few times. This rearrangement joins TRBV5-1 to TRBJ2-3; D ambiguous. Germline-derived CDR1 and CDR2 are SGHRS and YFSETQ. V was cut by 0 bases and J by 0 bases, with 8 bases left in between. CDR3 size: 15 residues. The CDR3 DNA sequence: TGCGCCAGCAGCTTGGGCGTCAGTAGCACAGATACGCAGTATTTT. It specifies CASSLGVSSTDTQYF.

This rearrangement joins TRBV6-1 to TRBJ1-1, with 7 positions matching TRBD1. From germline, CDR1 is MNHNS and CDR2 SASEGT. Trimming took 3 bases from V and 10 from J; bases not matched to a gene: 14. CDR3 length equals 15 residues. The CDR3 loop is CASSEWGQSFIGAFF. DNA for the CDR3: TGTGCCAGCAGTGAGTGGGGACAGAGTTTTATAGGAGCTTTCTTT.

This chain joins TRBV24-1 and TRBJ2-1, with 7 positions matching TRBD2. The CDR3 is made up of 17 amino acids. Germline values: CDR1 KGHDR, CDR2 SFDVKD. V shed 3 bases and J 3 bases; nucleotides not matched to a gene: 10. The CDR3 protein is CATSDRAGSRVYNEQFF. Here the CDR3 DNA reads TGTGCCACCAGTGATAGAGCGGGGTCCCGCGTCTACAATGAGCAGTTCTTC.

The chain has TRBV7-9 and TRBJ1-4, with 9 nucleotides matching TRBD1. The CDR3 is 15 residues long. Per the germline V gene, CDR1 is SEHNR and CDR2 is FQNEAQ (reference sequence). The junction had 6 bases not matched to a gene; V was cut back by 6 bases and J by 4 bases. DNA for the CDR3: TGTGCCAGCAGTCAAAGACAGGGGGATAATGAAAAACTGTTTTTT. Protein: CASSQRQGDNEKLFF.

This clonotype was counted at least ten times. The chain employs TRBV20-1 and TRBJ2-5; 7 bases are a match to TRBD2. The CDR3 loop spans 12 amino acids. V shed 5 bases, J shed 4 bases, and the junction held 4 bases outside the gene matches. The germline V gene has CDR1 DFQATT and CDR2 SNEGSKA (reference sequence). CDR3 nucleotide sequence: TGCAGTGCTGACCTAGCGGCAGAGACCCAGTACTTC. Translating gives CSADLAAETQYF.